Listed here is a single T cell receptor beta chain. Antigen: not known. The sample is drawn from a study of CD8 T cells in ankylosing spondylitis. Study findings and constraints: A TCR beta motif made of eight highly homologous variants seemed typical of ankylosing spondylitis blood.

TCRdb re-called the 5' RACE reads through MiXCR, storing one row per CDR3 protein. Of a few hundred thousand distinct CDR3 sequences listed, over 9.5% were seen once; the top ten hold about 6.5%. There are 15 residues in the CDR3. Trimming stripped 4 bases from V and 3 bases from J, with 13 bases between. Germline values: CDR1 SGHRS, CDR2 YFSETQ. The origin of this receptor is a male donor with ankylosing spondylitis. This chain links TRBV5-1 with TRBJ2-2, with TRBD1 as a possible D gene (8 bases). The sample taken for sequencing was blood, either unsorted or a sorted T cell fraction (not recorded which). CDR3 region: CASSGQGGDTGELFF. The CDR3 region has the DNA TGCGCCAGCAGCGGACAGGGAGGGGACACCGGGGAGCTGTTTTTT.